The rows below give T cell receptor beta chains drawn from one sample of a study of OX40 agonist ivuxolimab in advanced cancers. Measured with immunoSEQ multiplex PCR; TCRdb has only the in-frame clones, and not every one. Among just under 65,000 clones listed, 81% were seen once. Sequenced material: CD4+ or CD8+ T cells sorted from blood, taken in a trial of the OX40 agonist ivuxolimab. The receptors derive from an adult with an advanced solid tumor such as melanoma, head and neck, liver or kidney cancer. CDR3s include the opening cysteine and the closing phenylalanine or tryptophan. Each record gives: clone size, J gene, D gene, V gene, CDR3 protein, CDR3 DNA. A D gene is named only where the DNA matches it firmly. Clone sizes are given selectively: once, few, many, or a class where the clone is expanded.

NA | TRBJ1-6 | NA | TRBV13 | CASSLGQGNSPLHF | TGTGCCAGCAGCTTAGGACAGGGAAATTCACCCCTCCACTTT
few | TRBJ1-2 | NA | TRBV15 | CATSKTVLYGYTF | TGTGCCACCAGCAAGACAGTCCTCTATGGCTACACCTTC
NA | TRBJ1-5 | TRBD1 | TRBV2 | CASRVTGGAGNQPQHF | TGTGCCAGCAGAGTAACAGGGGGCGCGGGCAATCAGCCCCAGCATTTT
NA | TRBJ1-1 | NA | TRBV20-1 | CSALAQLEAFF | TGCAGTGCTTTGGCCCAGCTTGAAGCTTTCTTT
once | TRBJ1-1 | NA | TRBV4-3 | CASSQDTLLAGAFF | TGCGCCAGCAGCCAAGATACCCTCTTAGCAGGGGCTTTCTTT
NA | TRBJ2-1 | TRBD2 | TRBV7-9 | CASSLVSGGWGEQFF | TGTGCCAGCAGCTTAGTTAGCGGGGGCTGGGGTGAGCAGTTCTTC
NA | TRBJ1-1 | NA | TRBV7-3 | CASSLKARGTEAFF | TGTGCCAGCAGCTTAAAGGCCAGGGGCACTGAAGCTTTCTTT
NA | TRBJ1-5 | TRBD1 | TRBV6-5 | CASRSTGSNQPQHF | TGTGCCAGCAGATCGACAGGGAGCAATCAGCCCCAGCATTTT
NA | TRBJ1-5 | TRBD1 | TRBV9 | CASSPSTGGHQPQHF | TGTGCCAGCAGCCCATCGACAGGGGGTCATCAGCCCCAGCATTTT
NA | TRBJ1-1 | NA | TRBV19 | CASSIDMRISEAFF | TGTGCCAGTAGTATAGATATGAGGATCTCTGAAGCTTTCTTT
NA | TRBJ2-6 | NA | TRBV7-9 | CASSLPKVAGANVLTF | TGTGCCAGCAGCTTACCGAAGGTAGCTGGGGCCAACGTCCTGACTTTC
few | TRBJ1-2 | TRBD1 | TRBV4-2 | CASSQEGDRANYGYTF | TGTGCCAGCAGCCAAGAGGGGGACAGGGCTAACTATGGCTACACCTTC
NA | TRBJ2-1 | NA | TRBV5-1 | CASSTGNYNEQFF | TGCGCCAGCAGCACAGGGAATTACAATGAGCAGTTCTTC
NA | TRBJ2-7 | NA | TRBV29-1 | CSAADSSYEQYF | TGCAGCGCCGCGGACAGCTCCTACGAGCAGTACTTC
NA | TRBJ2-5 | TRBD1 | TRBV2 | CASIRDRAETQYF | TGTGCCAGCATTCGGGACAGGGCAGAGACCCAGTACTTC
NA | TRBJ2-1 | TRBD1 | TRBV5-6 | CASSLGTGASGGEQFF | TGTGCCAGCAGCTTAGGGACAGGGGCTAGTGGGGGTGAGCAGTTCTTC
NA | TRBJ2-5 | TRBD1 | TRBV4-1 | CASSQGQGPSQETQYF | TGCGCCAGCAGCCAAGGACAGGGGCCCTCTCAAGAGACCCAGTACTTC
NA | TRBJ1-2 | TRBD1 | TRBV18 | CASSPSEGAGYGYTF | TGTGCCAGCTCACCATCCGAGGGGGCCGGCTATGGCTACACCTTC
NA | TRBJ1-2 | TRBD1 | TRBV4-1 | CASSQPRDRANPAYGYTF | TGCGCCAGCAGCCAGCCGCGGGACAGGGCAAACCCTGCCTATGGCTACACCTTC
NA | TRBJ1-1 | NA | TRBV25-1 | CASSESTFSEAFF | TGTGCCAGCAGTGAATCCACCTTCTCTGAAGCTTTCTTT
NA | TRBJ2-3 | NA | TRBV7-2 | CASSPMMADTQYF | TGTGCCAGCAGTCCTATGATGGCAGATACGCAGTATTTT
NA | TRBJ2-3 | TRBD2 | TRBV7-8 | CASSLARGGAKTQYF | TGTGCCAGCAGCTTGGCGCGGGGGGGGGCTAAGACGCAGTATTTT
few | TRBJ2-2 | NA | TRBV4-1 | CASSQDRGRELFF | TGCGCCAGCAGCCAAGATCGGGGGCGGGAGCTGTTTTTT
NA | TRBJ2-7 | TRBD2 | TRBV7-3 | CASSSPGLAGGASSYEQYF | TGTGCCAGCAGCTCCCCGGGACTAGCGGGGGGTGCAAGCTCCTACGAGCAGTACTTC
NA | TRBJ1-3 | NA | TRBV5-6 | CASSLGQGSSGNTIYF | TGTGCCAGCAGCTTGGGCCAGGGGAGCTCTGGAAACACCATATATTTT
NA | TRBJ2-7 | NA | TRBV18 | CASSPLRGYEQYF | TGTGCCAGCTCACCACTCAGGGGTTACGAGCAGTACTTC
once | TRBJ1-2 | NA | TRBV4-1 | CASSHGQDLSLNYGYTF | TGCGCCAGCAGCCACGGACAAGACCTGTCCCTTAACTATGGCTACACCTTC
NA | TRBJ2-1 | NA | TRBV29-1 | CSVEDAVQGQFF | TGCAGCGTTGAAGATGCGGTACAGGGCCAGTTCTTC
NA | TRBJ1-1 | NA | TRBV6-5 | CASPGALNTEAFF | TGTGCCAGCCCGGGAGCCCTGAACACTGAAGCTTTCTTT
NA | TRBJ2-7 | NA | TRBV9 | CASSVGSRLGVYEQYF | TGTGCCAGCAGCGTAGGCTCTAGGCTAGGTGTCTACGAGCAGTACTTC
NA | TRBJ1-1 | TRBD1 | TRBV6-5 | CASNIPGGGTEAFF | TGTGCCAGCAATATCCCAGGGGGAGGGACTGAAGCTTTCTTT
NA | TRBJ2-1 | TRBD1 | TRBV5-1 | CASCWGDRELNEQFF | TGCGCCAGCTGCTGGGGGGACAGGGAACTCAATGAGCAGTTCTTC
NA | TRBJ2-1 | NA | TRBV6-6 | CASSYGGGKNEQFF | TGTGCCAGCAGTTACGGCGGGGGCAAAAATGAGCAGTTCTTC
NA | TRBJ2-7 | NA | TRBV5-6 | CASSHERRNEQYF | TGTGCCAGCAGTCACGAAAGGCGGAACGAGCAGTACTTC
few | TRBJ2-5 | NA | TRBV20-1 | CSAIWAETQYF | TGCAGTGCTATTTGGGCAGAGACCCAGTACTTC
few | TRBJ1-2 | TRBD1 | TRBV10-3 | CAIRQGQGAGGYTF | TGTGCCATCAGGCAGGGACAGGGGGCTGGTGGCTACACCTTC
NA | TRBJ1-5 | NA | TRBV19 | CASSIQDQPQHF | TGTGCCAGTAGTATTCAGGATCAGCCCCAGCATTTT
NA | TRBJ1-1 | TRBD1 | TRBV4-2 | CASSLEERTGEAFF | TGTGCCAGCAGCCTCGAGGAACGGACAGGGGAAGCTTTCTTT
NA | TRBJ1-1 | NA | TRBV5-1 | CASSPLLGGMNTEAFF | TGCGCCAGCAGCCCCCTGCTTGGGGGCATGAACACTGAAGCTTTCTTT
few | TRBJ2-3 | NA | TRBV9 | CASSVGGVTDTQYF | TGTGCCAGCAGCGTAGGCGGGGTCACAGATACGCAGTATTTT
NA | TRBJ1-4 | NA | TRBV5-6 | CASSVGLKNEKLFF | TGTGCCAGCAGCGTGGGACTGAAGAATGAAAAACTGTTTTTT
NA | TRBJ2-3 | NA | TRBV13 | CASSFSGQTDTQYF | TGTGCCAGCAGCTTTTCGGGGCAAACAGATACGCAGTATTTT